This T cell receptor beta chain comes out of a study of T cell repertoires in cytomegalovirus infection. Looking at the study overall: Public TCR beta signatures indicated both CMV infection and matching HLA type. General study results and limits: Ex vivo responses were dominated by HLA-C-restricted CMV-specific TCR beta clonotypes.

J was trimmed by 6 bases and V by 7 bases; bases with no gene match: 12. The CDR3 contains 15 residues. CDR1 and CDR2 from the germline V gene are LNHDA and SQIVND (reference sequence). TCRdb used MiXCR to reprocess the reads, holding one entry per CDR3 protein. The sample contains roughly 760,000 distinct CDR3 sequences, 35% to 45% of which appear only once. Comment on this clonotype: The antigen is undetermined.

The chain joins TRBV19 to TRBJ1-1; 9 bases agree with TRBD1. This sequence was found in a human donor in good health (CMV status not recorded). Some clones in this sample may be carry-over from other donors' samples. The sample comprised PBMCs. The CDR3 nucleotides are TGTGCCAGTACTTCTCCGGGACAGGGTTTCCCTGAAGCTTTCTTT. It translates to CASTSPGQGFPEAFF. The full variable domain, in which reference TRBV19 and TRBJ1-1 provide the parts outside the CDR3, is DGGITQSPKYLFRKEGQNVTLSCEQNLNHDAMYWYRQDPGQGLRLIYYSQIVNDFQKGDIAEGYSVSREKKESFPLTVTSAQKNPTAFYLCASTSPGQGFPEAFFGQGTRLTVV.